This T cell receptor (beta chain) originates from a study of circulating and synovial CD4+ cells in juvenile arthritis. The study's findings and limits: Bulk blood CD4 samples held at least an order of magnitude more or fewer genomes than CPL. Bulk blood CD4 repertoires were more diverse than these.

Using immunoSEQ multiplex PCR, the repertoire was profiled, and TCRdb retains in-frame clones only, with some absent. The repertoire has about 30,000 clones, 93% of them found once; the top ten carry approximately 2.8%. Of note for this clone: Antigen specificity is unknown.

The specimen sequenced was CD4+ T cells from blood. The TCR sequence derives from a human donor with juvenile idiopathic arthritis.

The CDR3 here is CASSPSLSVSSYEQYF. The CDR3 DNA reads as TGTGCCAGCTCACCGAGTCTGTCTGTAAGCTCCTACGAGCAGTACTTC. V is TRBV18 and J is TRBJ2-7; D uncertain. The V and J ends lost 3 bases and 0 bases respectively, with 15 bases between them. Per the germline V gene, CDR1 is KGHSH and CDR2 is LQKENI. This CDR3 comprises 16 residues.